The rows below give T cell receptor beta chains drawn from one sample of a study of coeliac disease. Clones were read by immunoSEQ multiplex PCR, and TCRdb kept only the in-frame ones, dropping some. This sample has about 9,400 clones; 67% occur once, and the top ten carry roughly 21%. Sample: lamina propria lymphocytes from the gut. The source of these receptors is a woman in her sixties with celiac disease. CDR3s include the opening cysteine and the closing phenylalanine or tryptophan. The D gene is left open where the match is weak. Clone size is stated in some rows and not others, as once, few, many or a class when expanded.

NA	NA	TRBV5-1	TRBJ2-5	TGCGCCAGCAGCTTGTTTTACTCCAATCATGACCAAGAGACCCAGTACTTC	CASSLFYSNHDQETQYF
TRBD1	NA	TRBV4-2	TRBJ1-1	TGTGCCAGCAGCCCGGGACAGTGGAACACTGAAGCTTTCTTT	CASSPGQWNTEAFF
NA	NA	TRBV11-2	TRBJ2-2	TGTGCCAGCAGCTATAACCCTACCTGGGGGGCCGGGGAGCTGTTTTTT	CASSYNPTWGAGELFF
NA	NA	TRBV7-9	TRBJ2-1	TGTGCCAGCAGCTTCCGTAGTGAGCAGTTCTTC	CASSFRSEQFF
NA	NA	TRBV25-1	TRBJ2-7	TGTGCCAGCAGTGAACAGAATCTGCAGGTTGAGCAGTACTTC	CASSEQNLQVEQYF
TRBD1	NA	TRBV5-1	TRBJ1-2	TGCGCCAGCAGCCCAAGTCCCGGGACAGGGAACTATGGCTACACCTTC	CASSPSPGTGNYGYTF
NA	NA	TRBV9	TRBJ2-3	TGTGCCAGCAGCGAACAGGGGGGAGGGGATACGCAGTATTTT	CASSEQGGGDTQYF
TRBD2	NA	TRBV2	TRBJ2-1	TGTGCCAGCAGTGCCCCGGGACTAGCGGGGTACAATGAGCAGTTCTTC	CASSAPGLAGYNEQFF
NA	NA	TRBV25-1	TRBJ1-5	TGTGCCAGCGAGTTGATCGGTAGCAATCAGCCCCAGCATTTT	CASELIGSNQPQHF
NA	NA	TRBV9	TRBJ1-1	TGTGCCAGCAGCGTAGTTAGGGAGACCTCGGAAGCTTTCTTT	CASSVVRETSEAFF
NA	NA	TRBV5-6	TRBJ1-4	TGTGCCAGCAGCTCCAGATACCCAACGTTGGAAAAACTGTTTTTT	CASSSRYPTLEKLFF
NA	few	TRBV20-1	TRBJ2-7	TGCAGTTCTATCCGGGGCTACGAGCAGTACTTC	CSSIRGYEQYF
NA	NA	TRBV7-3	TRBJ2-7	TGTGCCAGCAGCTTAACCGGCAGGGGCTACGAGCAGTACTTC	CASSLTGRGYEQYF
TRBD2	NA	TRBV5-4	TRBJ2-5	TGTGCCAGCAGCTTGTCTAGCGGGGATTACCAAGAGACCCAGTACTTC	CASSLSSGDYQETQYF
TRBD2	NA	TRBV5-4	TRBJ2-1	TGTGCCAGCAGCTTTGGCGGGGGCAATGAGCAGTTCTTC	CASSFGGGNEQFF
NA	NA	TRBV10-1	TRBJ2-7	TGCGCTTACACAGGCTCCTACGAGCAGTACTTC	CAYTGSYEQYF
NA	NA	TRBV7-2	TRBJ1-1	TGTGCCAGCAGCCACAGGGAAATGAACACTGAAGCTTTCTTT	CASSHREMNTEAFF
NA	NA	TRBV28	TRBJ1-5	TGTGCCAGCAGTTTGGGCGCCGGCTATCAGCCCCAGCATTTT	CASSLGAGYQPQHF
TRBD1	NA	TRBV10-3	TRBJ1-6	TGTGCCATCAGTGCGGAGGGACAGGGGAATTCACCCCTCCACTTT	CAISAEGQGNSPLHF
NA	few	TRBV19	TRBJ1-2	TGTGCCAGCACCCTCGGACAGATCTTTAACTATGGCTACACCTTC	CASTLGQIFNYGYTF
NA	NA	TRBV5-6	TRBJ2-5	TGTGCCAGCAGCTTGGTCAGGGAAGAGACCCAGTACTTC	CASSLVREETQYF
NA	NA	TRBV7-2	TRBJ2-1	TGTGCCTTGCGGCAGGGTGGGGACAATGAGCAGTTCTTC	CALRQGGDNEQFF
NA	NA	TRBV6-6	TRBJ2-5	TGTGCCAGCGAGAGTGCGGAGACCCAGTACTTC	CASESAETQYF
TRBD2	NA	TRBV7-9	TRBJ2-7	TGTGCCAGCAGCCCAGGCGGGGGGACGAGGGGTTTGGAGCAGTACTTC	CASSPGGGTRGLEQYF
NA	NA	TRBV9	TRBJ2-1	TGTGCCAGCAGCCCTCGGGAGAAAACCTACAATGAGCAGTTCTTC	CASSPREKTYNEQFF
NA	NA	TRBV28	TRBJ1-2	TGTGCCAGCAGCAGGTCAGGGAATGGCTACACCTTC	CASSRSGNGYTF
TRBD2	NA	TRBV10-3	TRBJ2-3	TGTGCCATCAGGGTAGCGGGAGGGACAGATACGCAGTATTTT	CAIRVAGGTDTQYF
TRBD2	NA	TRBV5-1	TRBJ2-1	TGCGCCAGCAGCTTGAGCGGGAGACTAATAAATGAGCAGTTCTTC	CASSLSGRLINEQFF
TRBD1	NA	TRBV5-1	TRBJ2-2	TGCGCCAGCAGCTTGGGAATTACGGGACAGGAATACACCGGGGAGCTGTTTTTT	CASSLGITGQEYTGELFF
NA	few	TRBV28	TRBJ2-3	TGTGCCAGCAGTACAGGGTTGAGGGTTACGCAGTATTTT	CASSTGLRVTQYF
TRBD2	NA	TRBV11-1	TRBJ2-1	TGTGCCAGCAGCGTAGCGGGAGGGCCCTATGAGCAGTTCTTC	CASSVAGGPYEQFF
NA	NA	TRBV11-2	TRBJ2-7	TGTGCCAGCAGCTCCACCCCTGGGGAGCGGCAGCTTACCTACGAGCAGTACTTC	CASSSTPGERQLTYEQYF
NA	NA	TRBV6-1	TRBJ1-1	TGTGCCAGCACCAAACTAGGGCCGAACACTGAAGCTTTCTTT	CASTKLGPNTEAFF
NA	NA	TRBV5-4	TRBJ2-4	TGTGCCAGCAGCCAAGCCCGACAGCCGGAAAACATTCAGTACTTC	CASSQARQPENIQYF
NA	NA	TRBV5-1	TRBJ2-1	TGCGCCAGCAGCCGCCCGGAGGGCAATGAGCAGTTCTTC	CASSRPEGNEQFF
TRBD1	NA	TRBV2	TRBJ1-1	TGTGCCAGCAGCCCCGGGTCCACAGGGGTAGCTGAAGCTTTCTTT	CASSPGSTGVAEAFF
NA	NA	TRBV11-2	TRBJ1-5	TGTGCCAGCAGCTCAGAGACAGGGCCCCAGCATTTT	CASSSETGPQHF
NA	NA	TRBV6-5	TRBJ2-2	TGTGCCAGCAGTTACGGCCTCACCGGGGAGCTGTTTTTT	CASSYGLTGELFF
TRBD1	NA	TRBV5-1	TRBJ2-1	TGCGCCAGCAGCCGCGGTCACCGGGACAGGGGATGGAATGAGCAGTTCTTC	CASSRGHRDRGWNEQFF
TRBD1	NA	TRBV28	TRBJ2-2	TGTGCCAGCAGTCCTGGGTACAGGGGACCGTCCGGGGAGCTGTTTTTT	CASSPGYRGPSGELFF
NA	NA	TRBV7-9	TRBJ1-2	TGTGCCAGCAGCTTAGCCCAGGGATCTGGCTACACCTTC	CASSLAQGSGYTF
TRBD2	NA	TRBV5-6	TRBJ2-1	TGTGCCAGCAGCTTCCGCGGGAGGGCCTCGGATGAGCAGTTCTTC	CASSFRGRASDEQFF
NA	once	TRBV28	TRBJ1-4	TGTGCCAGCAGTTTACAGGGGCCCAAACTGTTTTTT	CASSLQGPKLFF
NA	NA	TRBV4-1	TRBJ2-5	TGCGCCAGCAGCCAGCAGGGGTTTCAAGAGACCCAGTACTTC	CASSQQGFQETQYF
TRBD1	few	TRBV5-1	TRBJ1-1	TGCGCCAGCAGCTTGGGGGACAGGGCGTTTAGGAACACTGAAGCTTTCTTT	CASSLGDRAFRNTEAFF
TRBD2	NA	TRBV2	TRBJ2-2	TGTGCCAGCAGTCTAATCGCGGGAGGCACCGGGGAGCTGTTTTTT	CASSLIAGGTGELFF
TRBD1	NA	TRBV11-2	TRBJ2-2	TGTGCCAGCAGCACGGGACAGGATGACACCGGGGAGCTGTTTTTT	CASSTGQDDTGELFF
TRBD1	NA	TRBV5-6	TRBJ1-4	TGTGCCAGCAGCCCGACGCCGACAGGGGGTGAAAAACTGTTTTTT	CASSPTPTGGEKLFF
NA	NA	TRBV5-1	TRBJ2-3	TGCGCCAGCAGCCGGACTGATACGCAGTATTTT	CASSRTDTQYF
NA	few	TRBV10-3	TRBJ2-7	TGTGCCATCAGTGACGGACAGACCGCCGGAGAGCAGTACTTC	CAISDGQTAGEQYF
NA	NA	TRBV7-1	TRBJ2-6	TGTGCCAGCAGCTGTCTAGGTCACGAAGGACAAAGTCGGGCCAACGTCCTGACTTTC	CASSCLGHEGQSRANVLTF